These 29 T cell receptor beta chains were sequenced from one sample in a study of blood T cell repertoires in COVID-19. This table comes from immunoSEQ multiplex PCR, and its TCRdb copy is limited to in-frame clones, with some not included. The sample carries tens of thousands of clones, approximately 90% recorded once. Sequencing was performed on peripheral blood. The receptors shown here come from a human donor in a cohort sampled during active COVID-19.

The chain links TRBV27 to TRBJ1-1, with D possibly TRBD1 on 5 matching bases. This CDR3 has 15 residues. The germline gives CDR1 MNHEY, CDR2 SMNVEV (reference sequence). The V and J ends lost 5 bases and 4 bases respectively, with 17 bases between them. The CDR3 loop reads CASSLLGREVTEAFF. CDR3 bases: TGTGCCAGCAGTCTGCTCGGCAGGGAGGTCACTGAAGCTTTCTTT.

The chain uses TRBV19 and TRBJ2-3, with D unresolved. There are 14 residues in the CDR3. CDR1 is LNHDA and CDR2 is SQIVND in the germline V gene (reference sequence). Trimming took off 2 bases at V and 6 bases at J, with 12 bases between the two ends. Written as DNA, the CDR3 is TGTGCCAGTAGTATAACAGACGTCATGGATACGCAGTATTTT. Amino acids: CASSITDVMDTQYF.

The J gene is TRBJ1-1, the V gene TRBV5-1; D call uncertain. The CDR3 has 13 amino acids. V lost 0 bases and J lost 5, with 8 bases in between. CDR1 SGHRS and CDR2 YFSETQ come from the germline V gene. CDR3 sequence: CASSLEPSTEAFF. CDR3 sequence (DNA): TGCGCCAGCAGCTTGGAGCCGTCGACTGAAGCTTTCTTT.

This CDR3 reads CASSYLRENYGYTF. The CDR3 DNA reads as TGTGCCAGCAGTTACCTGCGGGAGAACTATGGCTACACCTTC. The genes are TRBV6-5 and TRBJ1-2; D not resolved. Trimming took off 2 bases at V and 2 bases at J, with 9 bases between the two ends. This CDR3 has 14 residues. Germline V CDR1 and CDR2: MNHEY, SVGAGI.

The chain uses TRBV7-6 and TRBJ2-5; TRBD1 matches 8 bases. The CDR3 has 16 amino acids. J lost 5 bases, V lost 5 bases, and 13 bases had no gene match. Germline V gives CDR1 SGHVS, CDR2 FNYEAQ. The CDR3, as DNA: TGTGCCAGCAGCACTAGTACGGGACAGGTCTGGGAGACCCAGTACTTC. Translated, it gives CASSTSTGQVWETQYF.

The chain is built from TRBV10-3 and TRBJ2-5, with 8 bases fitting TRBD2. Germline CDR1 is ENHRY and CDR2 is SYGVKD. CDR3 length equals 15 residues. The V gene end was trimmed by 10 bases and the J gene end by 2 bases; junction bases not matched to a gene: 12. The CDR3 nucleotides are TGTGCCACCCAAGCGCGGGGGGTCGGACAAGAGACCCAGTACTTC. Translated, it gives CATQARGVGQETQYF.

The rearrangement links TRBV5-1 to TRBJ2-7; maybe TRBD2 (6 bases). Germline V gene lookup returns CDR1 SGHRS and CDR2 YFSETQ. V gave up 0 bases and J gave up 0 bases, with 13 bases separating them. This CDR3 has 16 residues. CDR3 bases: TGCGCCAGCAGCTTGGGGGGCGGGGCACTCTCCTACGAGCAGTACTTC. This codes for CASSLGGGALSYEQYF.

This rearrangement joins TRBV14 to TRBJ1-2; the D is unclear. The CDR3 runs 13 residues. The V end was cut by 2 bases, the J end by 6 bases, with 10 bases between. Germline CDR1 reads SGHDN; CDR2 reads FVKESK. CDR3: CASSQWASNGYTF. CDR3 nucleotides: TGTGCCAGCAGCCAATGGGCTTCTAATGGCTACACCTTC.

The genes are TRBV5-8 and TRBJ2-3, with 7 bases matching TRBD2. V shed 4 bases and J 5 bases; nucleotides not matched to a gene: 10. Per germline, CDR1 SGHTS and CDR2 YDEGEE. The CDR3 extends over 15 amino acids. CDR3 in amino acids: CASSHGTNSQDTQYF. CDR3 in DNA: TGTGCCAGCAGCCACGGGACTAACTCACAAGATACGCAGTATTTT.

CDR3 sequence: CASSRGDHSYEQYF. CDR3 DNA: TGTGCCAGCAGCCGGGGGGATCACTCCTACGAGCAGTACTTC. The V gene is TRBV5-5, the J gene TRBJ2-7; 7 bases align to TRBD2. Germline-derived CDR1 and CDR2 are SGHKS and YYEKEE (reference sequence). Trimming removed 4 bases from V and 0 bases from J; junction bases left unmatched: 4. This CDR3 is 14 amino acids long.

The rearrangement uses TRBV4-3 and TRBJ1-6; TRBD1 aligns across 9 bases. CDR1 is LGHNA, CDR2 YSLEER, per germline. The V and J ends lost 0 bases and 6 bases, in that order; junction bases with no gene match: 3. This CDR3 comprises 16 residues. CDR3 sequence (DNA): TGCGCCAGCAGCCAAGATGGGACAGGGAGTAATTCACCCCTCCACTTT. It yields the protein CASSQDGTGSNSPLHF.

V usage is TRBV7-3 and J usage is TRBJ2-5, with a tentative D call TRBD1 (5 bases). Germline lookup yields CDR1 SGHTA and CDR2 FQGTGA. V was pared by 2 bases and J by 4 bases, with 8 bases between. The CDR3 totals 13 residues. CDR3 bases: TGTGCCAGCAGCTTAGGGGCGGTAGAGACCCAGTACTTC. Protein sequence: CASSLGAVETQYF.

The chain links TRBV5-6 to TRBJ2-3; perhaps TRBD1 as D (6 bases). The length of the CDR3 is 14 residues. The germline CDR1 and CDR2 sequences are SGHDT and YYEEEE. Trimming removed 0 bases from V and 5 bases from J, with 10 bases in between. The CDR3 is CASSLDLGGDTQYF. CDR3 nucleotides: TGTGCCAGCAGCTTGGACCTAGGGGGAGATACGCAGTATTTT. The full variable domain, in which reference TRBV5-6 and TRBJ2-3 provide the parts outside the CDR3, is DAGVTQSPTHLIKTRGQQVTLRCSPKSGHDTVSWYQQALGQGPQFIFQYYEEEERQRGNFPDRFSGHQFPNYSSELNVNALLLGDSALYLCASSLDLGGDTQYFGPGTRLTVL.

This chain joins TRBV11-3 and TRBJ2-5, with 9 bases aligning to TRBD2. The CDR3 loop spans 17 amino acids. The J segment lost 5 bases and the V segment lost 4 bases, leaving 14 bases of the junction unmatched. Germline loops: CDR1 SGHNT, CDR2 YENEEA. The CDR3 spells CASSSPPFGSGSETQYF. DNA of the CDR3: TGTGCCAGCAGCTCGCCTCCCTTCGGTAGCGGGAGCGAGACCCAGTACTTC.

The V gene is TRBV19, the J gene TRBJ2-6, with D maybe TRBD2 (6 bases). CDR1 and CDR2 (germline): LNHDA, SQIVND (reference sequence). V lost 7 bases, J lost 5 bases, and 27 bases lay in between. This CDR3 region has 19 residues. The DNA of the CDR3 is TGTGCCAGTACCGAGAAAACCGGGACTTTCCTCTTCAGGGCCAACGTCCTGACTTTC. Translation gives CASTEKTGTFLFRANVLTF.

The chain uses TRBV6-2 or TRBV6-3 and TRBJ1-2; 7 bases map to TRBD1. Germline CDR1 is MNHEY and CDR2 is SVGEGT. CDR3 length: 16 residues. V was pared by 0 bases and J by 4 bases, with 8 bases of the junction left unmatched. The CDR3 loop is CASSYSGDSIFYGYTF. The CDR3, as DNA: TGTGCCAGCAGTTACTCGGGGGACAGCATCTTCTATGGCTACACCTTC.

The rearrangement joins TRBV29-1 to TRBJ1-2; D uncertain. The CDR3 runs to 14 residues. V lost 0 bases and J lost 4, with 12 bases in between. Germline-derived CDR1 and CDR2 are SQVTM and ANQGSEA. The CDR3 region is CSVEDLVRSYGYTF. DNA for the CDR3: TGCAGCGTTGAAGATCTAGTGAGAAGCTATGGCTACACCTTC.

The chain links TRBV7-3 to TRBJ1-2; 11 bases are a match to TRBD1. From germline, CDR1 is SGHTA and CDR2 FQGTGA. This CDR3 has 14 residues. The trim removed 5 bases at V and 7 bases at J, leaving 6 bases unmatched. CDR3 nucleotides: TGTGCCAGCAGCCCGGGACAGGGGGGTGTTGGCTACACCTTC. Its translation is CASSPGQGGVGYTF.

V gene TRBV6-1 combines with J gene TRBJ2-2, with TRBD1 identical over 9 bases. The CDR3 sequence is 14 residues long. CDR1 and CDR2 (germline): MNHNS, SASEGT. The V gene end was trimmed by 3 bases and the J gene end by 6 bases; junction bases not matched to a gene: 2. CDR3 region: CASSDHRGPGELFF. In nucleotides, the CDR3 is TGTGCCAGCAGTGACCACAGGGGGCCCGGGGAGCTGTTTTTT.

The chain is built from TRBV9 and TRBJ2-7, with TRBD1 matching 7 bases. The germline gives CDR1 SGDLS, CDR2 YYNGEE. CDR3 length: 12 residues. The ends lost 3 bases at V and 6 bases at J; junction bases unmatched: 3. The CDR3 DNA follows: TGTGCCAGCAGCGCACAGGGGAGCGAGCAGTACTTC. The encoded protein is CASSAQGSEQYF.

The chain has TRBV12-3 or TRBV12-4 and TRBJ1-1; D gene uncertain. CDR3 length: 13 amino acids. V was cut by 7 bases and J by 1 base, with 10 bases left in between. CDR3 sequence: CASTVTGNTEAFF. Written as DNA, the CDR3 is TGTGCCAGCACCGTAACTGGGAACACTGAAGCTTTCTTT.

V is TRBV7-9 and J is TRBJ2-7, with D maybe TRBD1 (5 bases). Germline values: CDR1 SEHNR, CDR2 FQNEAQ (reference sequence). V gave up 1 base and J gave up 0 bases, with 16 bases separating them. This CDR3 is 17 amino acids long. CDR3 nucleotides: TGTGCCAGCAGCTTAGTTTTGCGACAGCCGAACTCCTACGAGCAGTACTTC. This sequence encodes CASSLVLRQPNSYEQYF.

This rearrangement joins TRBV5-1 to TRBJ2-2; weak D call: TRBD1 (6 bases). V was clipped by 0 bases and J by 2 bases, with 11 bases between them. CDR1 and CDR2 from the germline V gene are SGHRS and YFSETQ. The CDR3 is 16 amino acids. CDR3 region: CASSLALGTNTGELFF. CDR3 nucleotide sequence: TGCGCCAGCAGCTTGGCGCTCGGGACAAACACCGGGGAGCTGTTTTTT.

The CDR3 region is CASSLGVTGELFF. The CDR3 DNA reads TGTGCCAGCAGCTTGGGAGTCACCGGGGAGCTGTTTTTT. The rearrangement joins TRBV11-2 to TRBJ2-2; TRBD2 is a possible D gene (5 bases). The CDR3 runs 13 residues. V was cut by 3 bases and J by 4 bases, with 6 bases left in between. Germline V gene data show CDR1 as SGHAT and CDR2 as FQNNGV.

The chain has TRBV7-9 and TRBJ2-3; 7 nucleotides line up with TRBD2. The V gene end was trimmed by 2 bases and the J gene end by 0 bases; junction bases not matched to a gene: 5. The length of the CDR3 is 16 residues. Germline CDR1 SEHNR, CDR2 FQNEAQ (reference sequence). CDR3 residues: CASSLTGGPSTDTQYF. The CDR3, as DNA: TGTGCCAGCAGCTTAACGGGGGGACCTAGCACAGATACGCAGTATTTT.

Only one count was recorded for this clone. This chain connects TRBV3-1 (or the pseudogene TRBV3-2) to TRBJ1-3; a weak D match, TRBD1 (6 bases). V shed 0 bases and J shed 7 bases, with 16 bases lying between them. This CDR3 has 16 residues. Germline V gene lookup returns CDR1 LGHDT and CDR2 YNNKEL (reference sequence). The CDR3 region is CASSQDSGQRTNTIYF. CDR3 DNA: TGTGCCAGCAGCCAAGATTCTGGACAGCGAACGAACACCATATATTTT.

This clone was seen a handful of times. Written as DNA, the CDR3 is TGTGCCATCAGTGAGTCCGGCAAAACTACCTCCTACGAGCAGTACTTC. It specifies CAISESGKTTSYEQYF. The J gene is TRBJ2-7, the V gene TRBV10-3; no definite D call. The length of the CDR3 is 16 residues. Trimming left V 0 bases short and J 0 bases short, with 12 bases between. Germline loops: CDR1 ENHRY, CDR2 SYGVKD.

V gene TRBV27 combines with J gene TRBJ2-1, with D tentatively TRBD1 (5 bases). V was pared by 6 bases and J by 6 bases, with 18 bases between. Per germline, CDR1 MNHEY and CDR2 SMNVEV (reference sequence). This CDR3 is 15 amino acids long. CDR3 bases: TGTGCCAGCAGGCCAGGGAACTGGGGTATCAATGAGCAGTTCTTC. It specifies CASRPGNWGINEQFF.

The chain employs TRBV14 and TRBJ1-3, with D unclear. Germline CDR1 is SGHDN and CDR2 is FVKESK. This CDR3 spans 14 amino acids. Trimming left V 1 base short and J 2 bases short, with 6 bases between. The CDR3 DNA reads TGTGCCAGCAGCCAAGGATCGGCTGGAAACACCATATATTTT. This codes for CASSQGSAGNTIYF.